One and the same sample provided the 27 T cell receptor beta chains below, sequenced in a study of patients and donors after allogeneic stem cell transplantation. TCRdb reprocessed the RT-PCR reads with MiXCR, giving one entry per CDR3 protein. The sample contains hundreds of thousands of distinct CDR3 sequences, roughly 15% of which appear only once. Input material: blood, either unsorted or a sorted T cell fraction (not recorded which). These receptors were taken from a human donor who was either an allogeneic HSCT recipient or a stem cell or donor lymphocyte infusion donor (not recorded which). It is not recorded whose cells these are; they may come from a transplant donor.

V gene TRBV7-9 combines with J gene TRBJ2-2, with TRBD2 matching 14 bases. Germline CDR1 is SEHNR and CDR2 is FQNEAQ (reference sequence). The CDR3 has 16 amino acids. V was pared by 4 bases and J by 4 bases, with 2 bases of the junction left unmatched. In DNA, the CDR3 is TGTGCCAGCAGCTACGGACTAGCGGGAGGCACCGGGGAGCTGTTTTTT. Its translation is CASSYGLAGGTGELFF.

The V and J genes are TRBV30 and TRBJ2-3, with D perhaps assigned TRBD1 or TRBD2 (5 bases each). The CDR3 consists of 15 residues. Germline CDR1 GTSNPN, CDR2 SVGIG (reference sequence). Trimming cost V 0 bases and J 1 base, with 11 bases left between them. This chain's CDR3 is CAWSVWGSGTDTQYF. DNA for the CDR3: TGTGCCTGGAGTGTATGGGGGAGTGGCACAGATACGCAGTATTTT.

This clonotype was recorded many times. CDR3: CASGSPNTGELFF. CDR3 nucleotides: TGTGCCAGCGGCAGTCCGAACACCGGGGAGCTGTTTTTT. The V and J genes are TRBV11-2 and TRBJ2-2, with no clear D. Trimming left V 8 bases short and J 0 bases short, with 7 bases between. The CDR3 is 13 residues long. Germline CDR1 reads SGHAT; CDR2 reads FQNNGV.

The chain couples TRBV5-1 to TRBJ2-5, with TRBD2 identical over 10 bases. Germline CDR1 and CDR2: SGHRS and YFSETQ. CDR3 length: 16 residues. V shed 0 bases and J 0 bases; nucleotides not matched to a gene: 2. Here the CDR3 reads CASSLVSGGYQETQYF. The DNA for the CDR3 is TGCGCCAGCAGCTTGGTTAGCGGGGGGTACCAAGAGACCCAGTACTTC.

This chain connects TRBV5-4 to TRBJ2-7; no clear D gene. Germline CDR1 SGHNT, CDR2 YYREEE (reference sequence). The CDR3 runs 15 residues. Trimming took off 4 bases at V and 2 bases at J, with 16 bases between the two ends. CDR3 residues: CASSQTQHPPYEQYF. As DNA, the CDR3 is TGTGCCAGCAGCCAAACTCAGCACCCTCCCTACGAGCAGTACTTC.

This clonotype has ten or more counts. The chain has TRBV11-2 and TRBJ2-2, with D tentatively TRBD1 (5 bases). CDR3 size: 14 residues. Germline loops: CDR1 SGHAT, CDR2 FQNNGV. V was trimmed by 1 base and J by 4 bases, leaving 7 bases between them. The CDR3 nucleotides read TGTGCCAGCAGCTTAGTAAGGGGCACCGGGGAGCTGTTTTTT. Its protein is CASSLVRGTGELFF. Full variable domain (rest looked up from reference TRBV11-2 and TRBJ2-2): EAGVAQSPRYKIIEKRQSVAFWCNPISGHATLYWYQQILGQGPKLLIQFQNNGVVDDSQLPKDRFSAERLKGVDSTLKIQPAKLEDSAVYLCASSLVRGTGELFFGEGSRLTVL.

This clonotype has ten or more counts. The V call is TRBV6-5, the J call TRBJ1-1, with D hard to call. Trimming shortened V by 8 bases and J by 1 base, and 8 bases separated the two germline ends. The germline V gene encodes CDR1 MNHEY and CDR2 SVGAGI. The CDR3 sequence is 12 residues long. Here the CDR3 reads CASGRGNTEAFF. CDR3 in DNA: TGTGCCAGCGGACGGGGGAACACTGAAGCTTTCTTT.

This clonotype was seen more than once but under ten times. The CDR3 nucleotides read TGTGCCAGCAGCCAAGATTCGGGACAGGGGCCGAATGAGCAGTTCTTC. This sequence encodes CASSQDSGQGPNEQFF. The gene calls are TRBV4-2 and TRBJ2-1; 10 nucleotides match TRBD1. Trimming at V came to 0 bases and at J to 7 bases, leaving 6 bases not matched to a gene. CDR1 is LGHNA, CDR2 YNFKEQ, per germline. The CDR3 totals 16 residues.

This clonotype has a count of ten or more. The V gene is TRBV20-1, the J gene TRBJ2-4, with TRBD1 identical over 7 bases. Germline CDR1 reads DFQATT; CDR2 reads SNEGSKA (reference sequence). This CDR3 has 13 residues. Trimming at V came to 1 base and at J to 5 bases, leaving 2 bases not matched to a gene. CDR3 loop: CSARGDRENIQYF. Here the CDR3 DNA reads TGCAGTGCTAGAGGGGACAGAGAAAACATTCAGTACTTC.

Many counts were recorded for this clonotype. This chain connects TRBV5-1 to TRBJ1-1; D not resolved. V lost 0 bases, J lost 4 bases, and 4 bases lay in between. Germline values: CDR1 SGHRS, CDR2 YFSETQ. The CDR3 runs to 12 residues. CDR3 protein: CASSLDGTEAFF. The CDR3 coding sequence is TGCGCCAGCAGCTTGGACGGCACTGAAGCTTTCTTT.

This clonotype turned up a few times. The rearrangement links TRBV5-4 to TRBJ2-4; tentative D call: TRBD2 (5 bases). The CDR3 length is 14 residues. The germline gives CDR1 SGHNT, CDR2 YYREEE (reference sequence). Trimming shortened V by 4 bases and J by 5 bases, and 13 bases separated the two germline ends. The CDR3 is CASSPMGSQNIQYF. CDR3 bases: TGTGCCAGCAGCCCGATGGGGAGCCAAAACATTCAGTACTTC.

The J gene is TRBJ1-2, the V gene TRBV4-1; maybe TRBD1 (5 bases). The CDR3 has 15 residues. Germline loops: CDR1 MGHRA, CDR2 YSYEKL. V dropped 5 bases and J dropped 2 bases, with 15 bases sitting between them. The CDR3 is CASSDVREGNYGYTF. CDR3 nucleotides: TGCGCCAGCAGCGACGTCAGGGAAGGGAACTATGGCTACACCTTC.

This clonotype has a count of ten or more. The chain is built from TRBV11-2 and TRBJ2-7, with D maybe TRBD1 (5 bases). Trimming took off 5 bases at V and 2 bases at J, with 13 bases between the two ends. The CDR3 spans 14 residues. Germline assignment: CDR1 SGHAT and CDR2 FQNNGV. The chain's CDR3 is CASSADTITYEQYF. CDR3 DNA sequence: TGTGCCAGCAGCGCGGACACGATAACCTACGAGCAGTACTTC.

Written as DNA, the CDR3 is TGCAGTGCTAGAAGACTACCAACCTACGAGCAGTACTTC. Translated, it gives CSARRLPTYEQYF. The chain combines TRBV20-1 with TRBJ2-7, with a tentative D call TRBD2 (5 bases). Looked up from germline, CDR1 is DFQATT and CDR2 is SNEGSKA (reference sequence). The V gene lost 2 bases and the J gene lost 2 bases, with 10 bases spanning the gap. The length of the CDR3 is 13 residues.

This clonotype came up many times. This rearrangement joins TRBV3-1 to TRBJ1-1, with D unclear. V lost 1 base and J lost 7, with 7 bases in between. Germline CDR1 is LGHDT and CDR2 is YNNKEL (reference sequence). This CDR3 is 12 amino acids long. Here the CDR3 DNA reads TGTGCCAGCAGCCAAGGGGAAGGTGAAGCTTTCTTT. Protein product: CASSQGEGEAFF.

V usage is TRBV19 and J usage is TRBJ1-5, with D uncertain. V gave up 5 bases and J gave up 0 bases, with 11 bases separating them. Germline CDR1 LNHDA, CDR2 SQIVND (reference sequence). The CDR3 extends over 15 amino acids. The CDR3 coding sequence is TGTGCCAGTAGTCTACGACCTGGTAGCAATCAGCCCCAGCATTTT. It codes for CASSLRPGSNQPQHF.

This clonotype was seen only a few times. The CDR3 DNA reads TGCGCCAGCAGCTTGGGTGGACAGATGGCAGAGACCCAGTACTTC. Its protein product is CASSLGGQMAETQYF. The rearrangement uses TRBV5-1 and TRBJ2-5; D might be TRBD1 (6 bases). This CDR3 comprises 15 residues. Germline V lookup: CDR1 SGHRS, CDR2 YFSETQ. V was shortened by 0 bases and J by 4 bases, with 13 bases between the two germline ends.

At least ten counts were recorded for this clonotype. The chain carries TRBV25-1 and TRBJ2-3; 7 positions match TRBD2. Looked up from germline, CDR1 is MGHDK and CDR2 is SYGVNS. The junction had 19 bases not matched to a gene; V was cut back by 6 bases and J by 7 bases. This CDR3 has 17 residues. DNA for the CDR3: TGTGCCAGCAGGGGGGGGACGGCCGGGACTTCAGTCAATACGCAGTATTTT. Its protein product is CASRGGTAGTSVNTQYF.

J is TRBJ2-7 and V is TRBV6-2 or TRBV6-3; D is possibly TRBD1 or TRBD2 (5 bases each). The CDR3 loop spans 15 amino acids. Germline-derived CDR1 and CDR2 are MNHEY and SVGEGT. Trimming removed 7 bases at V and 0 bases at J, with 16 bases between. CDR3 residues: CASNQRGESSYEQYF. The CDR3 DNA reads TGTGCCAGCAACCAAAGAGGGGAAAGCTCCTACGAGCAGTACTTC.

The chain uses TRBV9 and TRBJ1-1, with TRBD1 identical over 7 bases. Germline V lookup: CDR1 SGDLS, CDR2 YYNGEE. The CDR3 consists of 16 residues. Unmatched junction bases numbered 12, after V lost 2 bases and J lost 5 bases. The CDR3 DNA follows: TGTGCCAGCAGCGTTACACAGGGGTCCCTGGGGACTGAAGCTTTCTTT. It is translated as CASSVTQGSLGTEAFF.

This clonotype was seen a few times. The chain carries TRBV19 and TRBJ1-5; D gene unclear. Trimming pared 1 base from V and 9 bases from J, leaving 10 bases between. This CDR3 comprises 13 residues. Germline assignment: CDR1 LNHDA and CDR2 SQIVND (reference sequence). Here the CDR3 reads CASSIAGSWPQHF. The DNA of the CDR3 is TGTGCCAGTAGTATAGCCGGTTCATGGCCCCAGCATTTT.

This clonotype was found a few times. The chain carries TRBV9 and TRBJ1-6; the match to TRBD1 covers 8 bases. The V segment lost 4 bases and the J segment 7 bases; nucleotides outside the gene matches: 16. The CDR3 length is 18 residues. The germline gives CDR1 SGDLS, CDR2 YYNGEE. The CDR3 DNA reads TGTGCCAGCAGCCCGTCCGTATTCGACAGGGGATGGAATTCACCCCTCCACTTT. Translated, it gives CASSPSVFDRGWNSPLHF.

In its sample, this clonotype was seen a few times. This chain joins TRBV4-3 and TRBJ1-2; D is unresolved. Germline V gene lookup returns CDR1 LGHNA and CDR2 YSLEER. The CDR3 covers 13 residues. V was trimmed by 1 base and J by 5 bases, leaving 8 bases between them. The CDR3 DNA follows: TGCGCCAGCAGCCAAGCCCCTTCTTATGGCTACACCTTC. Its translation: CASSQAPSYGYTF.

This clonotype appeared a few times. V usage is TRBV5-1 and J usage is TRBJ2-2, with 12 bases that match TRBD2. With V trimmed by 8 bases and J by 5 bases, 10 bases remained unmatched. The CDR3 is 16 amino acids. Germline-derived CDR1 and CDR2 are SGHRS and YFSETQ. CDR3 protein: CASPPSGRARTGELFF. The CDR3 DNA reads TGCGCCAGTCCACCTAGCGGGAGGGCTCGAACCGGGGAGCTGTTTTTT.

This clonotype was counted at least ten times. V is TRBV5-1 and J is TRBJ2-7; the D is unclear. The CDR3 spans 14 residues. CDR1 and CDR2 from the germline V gene are SGHRS and YFSETQ. V gave up 0 bases and J gave up 0 bases, with 7 bases separating them. The CDR3 reads CASSLGAVSYEQYF. Written as DNA, the CDR3 is TGCGCCAGCAGCTTGGGCGCAGTCTCCTACGAGCAGTACTTC.

This clonotype has only a few counts. V gene TRBV5-4 combines with J gene TRBJ2-1; 9 nucleotides agree with TRBD1. Per germline, CDR1 SGHNT and CDR2 YYREEE (reference sequence). There are 16 residues in the CDR3. Trimming removed 3 bases from V and 2 bases from J; junction bases left unmatched: 6. The CDR3 DNA reads as TGTGCCAGCAGCTCGTCGACAGGGGGTACCTACAATGAGCAGTTCTTC. This encodes CASSSSTGGTYNEQFF.

This clonotype was recorded a few times. This chain links TRBV28 with TRBJ1-3, with 7 bases lining up with TRBD1. Trimming cost V 2 bases and J 1 base; bases outside gene matches: 20. CDR3 size: 21 residues. Per germline, CDR1 MDHEN and CDR2 SYDVKM. The CDR3 DNA is TGTGCCAGCAGTTTACGCCCCCAGGGGGGGCGAAAGCTCATATCTGGAAACACCATATATTTT. Residues: CASSLRPQGGRKLISGNTIYF.